This TCR beta chain was captured in a study of blood T cell repertoires in COVID-19. The wider study: COVID-19 samples, acute and convalescent, were from the United States, Italy and Spain. PBMCs, B-cell-depleted T cells, or T cells provided the cDNA or gDNA that made up the material.

This CDR3 has 15 residues. V dropped 5 bases and J dropped 0 bases, with 11 bases sitting between them. CDR1 MDHEN and CDR2 SYDVKM come from the germline V gene. Some clones are missing from TCRdb's copy, which holds only in-frame ones; the method was immunoSEQ multiplex PCR. The data show about 240,000 clones, approximately 80% seen once. The receptor's source is a woman aged 18-35 years with acute or convalescent COVID-19. This rearrangement joins TRBV28 to TRBJ2-1; D ambiguous. Sample: peripheral blood. DNA of the CDR3: TGTGCCAGCAGTCTACTCCTAAACTCCTACAATGAGCAGTTCTTC. This sequence encodes CASSLLLNSYNEQFF. The full variable domain, its missing parts supplied by reference TRBV28 and TRBJ2-1, is DVKVTQSSRYLVKRTGEKVFLECVQDMDHENMFWYRQDPGLGLRLIYFSYDVKMKEKGDIPEGYSVSREKKERFSLILESASTNQTSMYLCASSLLLNSYNEQFFGPGTRLTVL.